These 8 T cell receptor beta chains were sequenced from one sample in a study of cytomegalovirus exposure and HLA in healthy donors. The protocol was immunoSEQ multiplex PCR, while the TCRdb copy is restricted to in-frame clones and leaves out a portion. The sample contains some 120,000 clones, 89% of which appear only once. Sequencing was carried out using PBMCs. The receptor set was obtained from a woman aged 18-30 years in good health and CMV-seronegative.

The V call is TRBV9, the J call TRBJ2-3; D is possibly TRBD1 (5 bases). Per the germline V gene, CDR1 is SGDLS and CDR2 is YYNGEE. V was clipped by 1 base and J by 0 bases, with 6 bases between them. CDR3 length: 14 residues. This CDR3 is CASSVQGSTDTQYF. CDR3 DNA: TGTGCCAGCAGCGTACAGGGAAGCACAGATACGCAGTATTTT.

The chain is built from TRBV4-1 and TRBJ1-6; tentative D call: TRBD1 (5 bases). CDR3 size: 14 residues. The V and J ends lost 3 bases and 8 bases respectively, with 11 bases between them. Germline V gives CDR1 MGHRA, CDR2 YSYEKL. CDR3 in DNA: TGCGCCAGCAGCCAGGATTTACAGGATTCACCCCTCCACTTT. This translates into CASSQDLQDSPLHF.

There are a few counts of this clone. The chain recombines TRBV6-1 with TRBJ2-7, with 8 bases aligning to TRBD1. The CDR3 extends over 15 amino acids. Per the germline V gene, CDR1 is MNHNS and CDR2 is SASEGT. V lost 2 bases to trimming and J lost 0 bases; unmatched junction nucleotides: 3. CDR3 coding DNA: TGTGCCAGCAGTGAATTGCAGGGGGCCTCCTACGAGCAGTACGTC. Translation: CASSELQGASYEQYV.

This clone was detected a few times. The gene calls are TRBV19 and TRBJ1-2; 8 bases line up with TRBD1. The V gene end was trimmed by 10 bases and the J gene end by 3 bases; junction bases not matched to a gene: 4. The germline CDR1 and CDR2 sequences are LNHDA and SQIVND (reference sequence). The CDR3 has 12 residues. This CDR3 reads CATQTGDYGYTF. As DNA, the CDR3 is TGTGCCACCCAGACAGGGGACTATGGCTACACCTTC.

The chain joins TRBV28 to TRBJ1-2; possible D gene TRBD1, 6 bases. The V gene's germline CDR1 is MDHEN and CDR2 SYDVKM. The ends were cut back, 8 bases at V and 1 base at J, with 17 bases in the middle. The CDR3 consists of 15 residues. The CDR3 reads CASCERDKINYGYTF. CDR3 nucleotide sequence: TGTGCCAGCTGCGAACGGGACAAAATTAACTATGGCTACACCTTC.

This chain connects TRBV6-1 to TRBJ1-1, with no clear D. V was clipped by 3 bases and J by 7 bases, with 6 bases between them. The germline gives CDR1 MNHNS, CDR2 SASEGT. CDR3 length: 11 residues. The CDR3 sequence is CASSERNEAFF. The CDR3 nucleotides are TGTGCCAGCAGTGAGAGAAATGAAGCTTTCTTT.

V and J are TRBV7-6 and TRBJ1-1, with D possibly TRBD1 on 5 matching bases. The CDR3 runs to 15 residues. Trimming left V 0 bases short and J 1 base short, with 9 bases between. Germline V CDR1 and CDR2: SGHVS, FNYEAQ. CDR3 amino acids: CASSLARDGNTEAFF. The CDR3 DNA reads TGTGCCAGCAGCTTAGCGCGGGACGGGAACACTGAAGCTTTCTTT.

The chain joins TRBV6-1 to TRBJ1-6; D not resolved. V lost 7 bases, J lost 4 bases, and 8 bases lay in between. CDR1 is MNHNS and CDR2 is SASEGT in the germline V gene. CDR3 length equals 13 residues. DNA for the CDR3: TGTGCCAGCATCAGAGGGTATAATTCACCCCTCCACTTT. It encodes CASIRGYNSPLHF.